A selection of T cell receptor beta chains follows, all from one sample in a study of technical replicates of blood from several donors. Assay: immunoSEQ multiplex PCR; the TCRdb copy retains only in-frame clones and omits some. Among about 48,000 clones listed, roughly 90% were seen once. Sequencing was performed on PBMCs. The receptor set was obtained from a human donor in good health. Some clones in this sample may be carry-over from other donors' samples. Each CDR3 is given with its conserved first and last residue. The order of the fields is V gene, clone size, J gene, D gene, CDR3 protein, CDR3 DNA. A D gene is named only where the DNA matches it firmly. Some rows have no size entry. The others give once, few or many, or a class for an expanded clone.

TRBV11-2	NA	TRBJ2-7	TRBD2	CASSLGMAGGEQYF	TGTGCCAGCAGCTTGGGTATGGCGGGGGGCGAGCAGTACTTC
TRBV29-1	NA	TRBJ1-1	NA	CSTGREEGGQAFF	TGCAGCACCGGGAGGGAAGAGGGGGGGCAAGCTTTCTTT
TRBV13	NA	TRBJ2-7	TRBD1	CASSSLAGQGTYEQYF	TGTGCCAGCAGCTCCTTGGCGGGACAGGGAACCTACGAGCAGTACTTC
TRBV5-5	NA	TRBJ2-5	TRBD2	CASSPGTSGRYQETQYF	TGTGCCAGCAGCCCTGGGACTAGCGGGAGGTACCAAGAGACCCAGTACTTC
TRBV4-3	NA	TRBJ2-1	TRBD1	CASSRTGGVDEQFF	TGCGCCAGCAGCCGGACAGGGGGAGTCGATGAGCAGTTCTTC
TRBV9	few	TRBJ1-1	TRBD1	CASSSTGDGTEAFF	TGTGCCAGCAGCTCTACAGGGGACGGCACTGAAGCTTTCTTT
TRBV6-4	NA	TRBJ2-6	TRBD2	CASSDGLAGISGANVLTF	TGTGCCAGCAGTGATGGACTAGCGGGAATCTCTGGGGCCAACGTCCTGACTTTC
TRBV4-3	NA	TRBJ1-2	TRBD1	CASSWQGADYGYTF	TGCGCCAGCAGCTGGCAGGGGGCGGACTATGGCTACACCTTC
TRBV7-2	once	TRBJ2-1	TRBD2	CASSLGLRESFF	TGTGCCAGCAGCTTAGGTTTGCGGGAGAGTTTCTTC
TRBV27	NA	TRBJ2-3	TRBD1	CASSARQGTDTQYF	TGTGCCAGCAGTGCAAGACAGGGAACAGATACGCAGTATTTT
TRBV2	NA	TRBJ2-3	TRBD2	CASGLAGVVNTQYF	TGTGCCAGCGGACTAGCGGGAGTTGTTAATACGCAGTATTTT
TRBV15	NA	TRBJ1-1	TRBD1	CATSSRDRANTEAFF	TGTGCCACCAGCAGCAGGGACAGGGCGAACACTGAAGCTTTCTTT
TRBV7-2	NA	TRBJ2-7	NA	CASSLGGAPYEQYF	TGTGCCAGCAGCTTAGGAGGTGCCCCCTACGAGCAGTACTTC
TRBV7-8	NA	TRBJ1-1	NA	CASSLGLGVGTEAFF	TGTGCCAGCAGCTTAGGTTTGGGAGTGGGCACTGAAGCTTTCTTT
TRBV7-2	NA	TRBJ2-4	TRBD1	CASSISTGGANIQYF	TGTGCCAGCAGCATATCGACAGGGGGCGCGAACATTCAGTACTTC
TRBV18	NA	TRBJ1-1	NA	CASSPSSGDTEAFF	TGTGCCAGCTCACCATCCTCGGGGGACACTGAAGCTTTCTTT
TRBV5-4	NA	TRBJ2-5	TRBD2	CASSAPGGAETQYF	TGTGCCAGCAGCGCCCCGGGGGGTGCTGAGACCCAGTACTTC
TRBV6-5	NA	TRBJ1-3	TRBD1	CASSSDRGGGNTIYF	TGTGCCAGCAGTTCGGACAGGGGGGGTGGAAACACCATATATTTT
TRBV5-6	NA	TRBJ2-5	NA	CASSLGEGTQYF	TGTGCCAGCAGCTTGGGAGAGGGGACCCAGTACTTC
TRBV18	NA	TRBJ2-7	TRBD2	CASSPRQREGGEQYF	TGTGCCAGCTCACCACGCCAGCGGGAGGGAGGCGAGCAGTACTTC
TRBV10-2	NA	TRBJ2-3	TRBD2	CASSEDRGGTDTQYF	TGCGCCAGCAGTGAGGATCGGGGGGGCACGGATACGCAGTATTTT
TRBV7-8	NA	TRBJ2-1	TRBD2	CASTPAGAEQFF	TGTGCCAGCACCCCGGCGGGAGCTGAGCAGTTCTTC
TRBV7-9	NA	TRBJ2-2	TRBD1	CASRRQGTGELFF	TGTGCCAGCAGGCGACAGGGCACCGGGGAGCTGTTTTTT
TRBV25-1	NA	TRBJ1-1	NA	CASGLRGTEAFF	TGTGCCAGCGGCCTGCGGGGGACTGAAGCTTTCTTT
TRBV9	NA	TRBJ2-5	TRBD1	CASSARTGPGETQYF	TGTGCCAGCAGCGCCCGGACAGGGCCAGGAGAGACCCAGTACTTC
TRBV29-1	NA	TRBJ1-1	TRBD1	CSAGQGTGAAFF	TGCAGCGCTGGACAGGGAACTGGAGCTGCTTTCTTT
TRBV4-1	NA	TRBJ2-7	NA	CASSQAASDEQYF	TGCGCCAGCAGCCAAGCCGCTAGTGACGAGCAGTACTTC
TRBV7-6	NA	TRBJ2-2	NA	CASSRTRNGELFF	TGTGCCAGCAGCCGCACGCGAAACGGGGAGCTGTTTTTT
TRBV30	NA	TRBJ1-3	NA	CAWSVSGQTSGNTIYF	TGTGCCTGGAGTGTCTCGGGTCAGACCTCTGGAAACACCATATATTTT
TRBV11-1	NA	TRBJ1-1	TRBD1	CASSLTGDGTEAFF	TGTGCCAGCAGCTTAACAGGGGATGGCACTGAAGCTTTCTTT
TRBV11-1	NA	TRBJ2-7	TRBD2	CASSLVPGLADGSYEQYF	TGTGCCAGCAGCTTAGTCCCGGGACTAGCGGACGGCTCCTACGAGCAGTACTTC
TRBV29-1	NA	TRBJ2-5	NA	CSVEVLETQYF	TGCAGCGTTGAAGTATTGGAGACCCAGTACTTC
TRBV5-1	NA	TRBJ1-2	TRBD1	CASSLRQGTNYGYTF	TGCGCCAGCAGCTTGAGACAGGGCACCAACTATGGCTACACCTTC
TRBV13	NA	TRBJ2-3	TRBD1	CASSRPGTGPPDTQYF	TGTGCCAGCAGCCGCCCCGGGACAGGGCCCCCAGATACGCAATATTTT
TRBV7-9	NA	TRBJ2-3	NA	CAIMGGGTDTQYF	TGTGCCATCATGGGGGGTGGCACAGATACGCAGTATTTT
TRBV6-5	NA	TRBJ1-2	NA	CASREGAGYGYTF	TGTGCCAGCAGGGAAGGGGCTGGCTATGGCTACACCTTC
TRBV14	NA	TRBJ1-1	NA	CASSRQGRTEAFF	TGTGCCAGCAGCCGTCAGGGAAGAACTGAAGCTTTCTTT
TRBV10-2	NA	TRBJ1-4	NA	CASSERLEEKLFF	TGCGCCAGCAGTGAGCGGTTAGAGGAAAAACTGTTTTTT
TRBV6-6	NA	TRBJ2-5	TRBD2	CASSSSGRETQYF	TGTGCCAGCAGTTCTAGCGGGCGAGAGACCCAGTACTTC
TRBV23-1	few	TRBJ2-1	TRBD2	CASSPTWLAGPYNEQFF	TGCGCCAGCAGTCCGACCTGGCTAGCGGGACCCTACAATGAGCAGTTCTTC